This record looks at one TCR beta chain sequence and its context. Original data processing: Amplifying reference gene primers gave estimates of nucleated cell counts. Here immunoSEQ multiplex PCR was the method, and the copy in TCRdb shows in-frame clones only, minus some. V and J calls and clone size are those listed in that table; D and trimming were worked out from the DNA. Counted here are 150,000 to 200,000 clones, 87% occurring once; the ten biggest clones make up roughly 21%. The sample belongs to a study of blood T cell repertoires in COVID-19. The CDR3 has 13 residues. Between the trimmed V and J ends, which lost 3 bases and 4 bases, there was a span of 7 bases.

The sequence derives from a man in his sixties with active or convalescent COVID-19. The source material was peripheral blood. The V gene is TRBV12-3 or TRBV12-4, the J gene TRBJ1-5, with no clear D. The CDR3 DNA sequence: TGTGCCAGCAGTTTGGGCCGTAATCAGCCCCAGCATTTT. Protein product: CASSLGRNQPQHF.